Shown below are 30 T cell receptor beta chains from a single sample sequenced in a study of T cells in Graves' hyperthyroidism and ophthalmopathy. Amplification targeted TCR beta CDR3 regions from RNA transcripts. When the TCR CDR3 underwent first-round RT-PCR, the HTBI primer set was used. TCRdb reprocessed the multiplex PCR reads with MiXCR, giving one entry per CDR3 protein. The sample has about 350,000 distinct CDR3 sequences; around 18% are singletons. Sequencing was done on a sample of blood. The receptors were gathered from a woman aged 40 to 50 with Graves' ophthalmopathy.

This clonotype was detected ten times or more. This sequence joins TRBV6-1 and TRBJ2-6; possibly TRBD2 for D (6 bases). CDR1 and CDR2 (germline): MNHNS, SASEGT. With 5 bases removed from V and 0 bases from J, the gap between germline ends came to 11 bases. The CDR3 spans 16 residues. The CDR3 is CASSRDSHSGANVLTF. CDR3 in DNA: TGTGCCAGCAGTCGGGACTCCCACTCTGGGGCCAACGTCCTGACTTTC.

This clonotype has at least ten counts. This chain links TRBV28 with TRBJ2-4, with unresolved D. The CDR3 covers 15 residues. V lost 3 bases and J 6 bases, leaving 15 bases between the germline ends. CDR1 MDHEN and CDR2 SYDVKM come from the germline V gene. The CDR3 DNA is TGTGCCAGCAGTTTGCTTAGGCCTCTTGGAAACATTCAGTACTTC. Translation: CASSLLRPLGNIQYF.

The rearrangement uses TRBV9 and TRBJ2-7; D possibly corresponds to TRBD1 (5 bases). CDR1 is SGDLS, CDR2 YYNGEE, per germline. The CDR3 runs 14 residues. V was cut by 0 bases and J by 2 bases, with 9 bases left in between. CDR3 in DNA: TGTGCCAGCAGCGTAGGAAGGGGCGCCTACGAGCAGTACTTC. This translates into CASSVGRGAYEQYF.

This clonotype was counted ten times or more. The chain couples TRBV12-3 or TRBV12-4 to TRBJ1-3, with D possibly matching TRBD1 (5 bases). This CDR3 contains 14 residues. Between the trimmed V and J ends, which lost 3 bases and 5 bases, there was a span of 11 bases. The CDR3 DNA sequence: TGTGCCAGCAGTTTCGCAGGGCCAAGAAACACCATATATTTT. The encoded protein is CASSFAGPRNTIYF.

This clonotype was seen ten or more times. The rearrangement links TRBV6-5 to TRBJ2-7, with 7 bases fitting TRBD2. The CDR3 has 17 residues. J gave up 0 bases and V 7 bases, and 15 bases lay outside the gene matches. Germline V gene sequence: CDR1 MNHEY, CDR2 SVGAGI. This CDR3 is CASTMNLLAEISYEQYF. The DNA for the CDR3 is TGTGCCAGCACTATGAACCTTCTAGCGGAGATCTCCTACGAGCAGTACTTC.

This clonotype appeared a few times. The chain employs TRBV6-5 and TRBJ2-7; D gene uncertain. Germline loops: CDR1 MNHEY, CDR2 SVGAGI. Trimming left V 4 bases short and J 4 bases short, with 8 bases between. The CDR3 contains 12 residues. The CDR3 nucleotides are TGTGCCAGCAGTTCCCTCCGGTACGAGCAGTACTTC. Its protein product is CASSSLRYEQYF.

This clonotype was detected ten times or more. This chain connects TRBV6-4 to TRBJ2-2; possibly TRBD1 for D (6 bases). V was cut by 5 bases and J by 7 bases, with 20 bases left in between. Germline V CDR1 and CDR2: MRHNA, SNTAGT. This CDR3 spans 16 amino acids. DNA of the CDR3: TGTGCCAGCAGTCACCAACCGGGACAAGGCATCGGGGAGCTGTTTTTT. It codes for CASSHQPGQGIGELFF.

The chain links TRBV5-1 to TRBJ1-1; 11 bases fit TRBD1. V dropped 4 bases and J dropped 6; count of bases not matched to a gene: 5. Per germline, CDR1 SGHRS and CDR2 YFSETQ. The CDR3 consists of 14 residues. CDR3 nucleotides: TGCGCCAGCAGCCCCCGGGACAGGGGGTCTGAAGCTTTCTTT. Its translation is CASSPRDRGSEAFF.

This clonotype was recorded many times. This chain joins TRBV5-1 and TRBJ1-1; D ambiguous. V was shortened by 0 bases and J by 5 bases, with 8 bases between the two germline ends. CDR1 and CDR2 (germline): SGHRS, YFSETQ. CDR3 length: 13 amino acids. In DNA form, the CDR3 reads TGCGCCAGCAGCTTGGGTTGGGAAACTGAAGCTTTCTTT. Translating gives CASSLGWETEAFF.

This clonotype was picked up many times. This chain links TRBV5-1 with TRBJ1-2; D unresolved. The V end was cut by 0 bases, the J end by 3 bases, with 6 bases between. Germline V gene sequence: CDR1 SGHRS, CDR2 YFSETQ. The CDR3 length is 13 residues. CDR3 DNA sequence: TGCGCCAGCAGCTTGGAAGGGTACTATGGCTACACCTTC. This gives the protein CASSLEGYYGYTF.

In this sample, this clonotype turned up many times. The chain joins TRBV6-2 or TRBV6-3 to TRBJ1-2, with 8 bases that match TRBD1. The CDR3 is made up of 18 amino acids. Germline CDR1 MNHEY, CDR2 SVGEGT. With V trimmed by 3 bases and J by 4 bases, 16 bases remained unmatched. CDR3 protein: CASSYYIQGASSGYGYTF. The CDR3 DNA follows: TGTGCCAGCAGTTATTATATCCAGGGGGCTTCATCGGGCTATGGCTACACCTTC.

The chain carries TRBV3-1 and TRBJ2-4; weak D call: TRBD2 (6 bases). V gave up 1 base and J gave up 6 bases, with 10 bases separating them. The CDR3 loop spans 14 amino acids. Per germline, CDR1 LGHDT and CDR2 YNNKEL (reference sequence). The CDR3 here is CASSQGLAINIQYF. Written as DNA, the CDR3 is TGTGCCAGCAGCCAAGGGCTAGCGATAAACATTCAGTACTTC.

This clonotype showed up many times. The chain joins TRBV30 to TRBJ1-5, with TRBD1 as a possible D gene (5 bases). The CDR3 runs 14 residues. CDR1 is GTSNPN, CDR2 SVGIG, per germline (reference sequence). V was pared by 1 base and J by 7 bases, with 14 bases between. The CDR3 here is CAWSGGSGGQPQHF. The CDR3 coding sequence is TGTGCCTGGAGTGGGGGGTCCGGGGGACAGCCCCAGCATTTT.

The chain carries TRBV6-5 and TRBJ1-5, with D possibly TRBD1 on 6 matching bases. Germline V gene lookup returns CDR1 MNHEY and CDR2 SVGAGI. V lost 3 bases and J 8 bases, leaving 14 bases between the germline ends. This CDR3 is 14 amino acids long. The CDR3 DNA sequence: TGTGCCAGCAGTTATCAGGGGTCGGGTAAGCCCCAGCATTTT. This gives the protein CASSYQGSGKPQHF.

This clonotype was seen only a few times. A much larger clone lies a single base off, so this may be a read error. V and J are TRBV28 and TRBJ1-1, with a possible D match to TRBD1 (5 bases). Germline V gene sequence: CDR1 MDHEN, CDR2 SYDVKM. There are 21 residues in the CDR3. The CDR3 DNA sequence: TGTGCCAGCAGTTTATTGTGGGACCAGTGGGGGGGGGAATTGGTGAACTCTGAAGCTTTCTTT. Protein product: CASSLLWDQWGGELVNSEAFF. The entire variable domain, with the rest obtained from reference TRBV28 and TRBJ1-1, is as follows: DVKVTQSSRYLVKRTGEKVFLECVQDMDHENMFWYRQDPGLGLRLIYFSYDVKMKEKGDIPEGYSVSREKKERFSLILESASTNQTSMYLCASSLLWDQWGGELVNSEAFFGQGTRLTVV.

On this clonotype itself: Since a much larger clone is just one base distant, this may be a read error. V and J are TRBV6-1 and TRBJ2-7; no clear D gene. This CDR3 region has 15 residues. Germline V gene sequence: CDR1 MNHNS, CDR2 SASEGT. Trimming pared 5 bases from V and 7 bases from J, leaving 21 bases between. The CDR3 DNA reads TGTGCCAGCAGTCCGGACCTGAGCTCCTACAATGAGCAGTACTTC. Protein product: CASSPDLSSYNEQYF.

This clonotype came up many times. The rearrangement joins TRBV12-3 or TRBV12-4 to TRBJ2-3; 10 bases are a match to TRBD2. V dropped 0 bases and J dropped 2; count of bases not matched to a gene: 5. The CDR3 is made up of 17 amino acids. The DNA of the CDR3 is TGTGCCAGCAGTTTAGCGCTTAGCGGGAGGTTCACAGATACGCAGTATTTT. Its translation: CASSLALSGRFTDTQYF.

This clonotype was seen repeatedly, ten times or more. V gene TRBV28 combines with J gene TRBJ1-5; D is unclear. Per the germline V gene, CDR1 is MDHEN and CDR2 is SYDVKM. Trimming stripped 3 bases from V and 9 bases from J, with 6 bases between. This CDR3 has 11 residues. DNA of the CDR3: TGTGCCAGCAGTTTTAAGACGCCCCAGCATTTT. Protein sequence: CASSFKTPQHF.

This clonotype was seen repeatedly, ten times or more. The chain has TRBV6-1 and TRBJ2-7, with a weak D call TRBD1 (5 bases). The CDR3 contains 15 residues. Germline assignment: CDR1 MNHNS and CDR2 SASEGT. Trimming took off 5 bases at V and 3 bases at J, with 17 bases between the two ends. CDR3 region: CASSLSLERGYEQYF. The CDR3 bases are TGTGCCAGCAGTCTGAGTCTAGAAAGGGGCTACGAGCAGTACTTC.

This clonotype appeared many times. The J gene is TRBJ1-2, the V gene TRBV29-1, with D uncertain. V lost 3 bases to trimming and J lost 7 bases, with 12 bases between them. CDR3 length: 12 amino acids. CDR1 is SQVTM, CDR2 ANQGSEA, per germline. CDR3 in DNA: TGCAGCGTTGACGAGATCGCTCTTGGCTACACCTTC. Its translation is CSVDEIALGYTF.

The rearrangement joins TRBV6-2 or TRBV6-3 to TRBJ2-2, with D perhaps matching TRBD2 (5 bases). Germline V gives CDR1 MNHEY, CDR2 SVGEGT. The germline V and J ends were trimmed by 7 bases and 4 bases, with 16 bases remaining between them. This CDR3 has 15 residues. For the CDR3, the DNA is TGTGCCAGCATAAGTATAGGGAGAACCACCGGGGAGCTGTTTTTT. Translated: CASISIGRTTGELFF.

This clonotype was detected many times. J is TRBJ2-2 and V is TRBV20-1; D is uncertain. Per the germline V gene, CDR1 is DFQATT and CDR2 is SNEGSKA (reference sequence). Between the trimmed V and J ends, which lost 1 base and 3 bases, there was a span of 9 bases. The CDR3 has 14 amino acids. The CDR3 here is CSARVGSYTGELFF. The CDR3 bases are TGCAGTGCTAGAGTGGGTTCTTACACCGGGGAGCTGTTTTTT.

This clonotype has at least ten counts. The gene calls are TRBV12-3 or TRBV12-4 and TRBJ2-5; D is undetermined. The CDR3 is 13 amino acids. V was trimmed by 3 bases and J by 4 bases, leaving 9 bases between them. CDR3 sequence (DNA): TGTGCCAGCAGTTTCAGTTGGGTAGAGACCCAGTACTTC. It translates to CASSFSWVETQYF.

This clonotype occurred many times. V usage is TRBV20-1 and J usage is TRBJ2-7; 7 nucleotides align to TRBD2. V was pared by 6 bases and J by 0 bases, with 8 bases of the junction left unmatched. The germline V gene encodes CDR1 DFQATT and CDR2 SNEGSKA (reference sequence). The CDR3 spans 14 residues. The CDR3 spells CSANSGGSSYEQYF. The CDR3 DNA follows: TGCAGTGCCAATAGCGGCGGGAGCTCCTACGAGCAGTACTTC.

Many counts were recorded for this clonotype. V is TRBV5-1 and J is TRBJ1-3; D remains ambiguous. The V and J ends lost 2 bases and 3 bases respectively, with 9 bases between them. Germline lookup yields CDR1 SGHRS and CDR2 YFSETQ. The CDR3 loop spans 14 amino acids. CDR3 region: CASSFTGFGNTIYF. The DNA for the CDR3 is TGCGCCAGCAGCTTTACGGGGTTTGGAAACACCATATATTTT.

The table lists this clonotype with a few counts. The chain recombines TRBV6-1 with TRBJ2-7; tentative D call: TRBD2 (5 bases). Germline CDR1 reads MNHNS; CDR2 reads SASEGT. Trimming took 8 bases from V and 0 from J, leaving 17 bases between them. This CDR3 is built from 15 residues. The CDR3 DNA sequence: TGTGCCAGCCACATAGTGAGGGCCTCCTCCTACGAGCAGTACTTC. It encodes CASHIVRASSYEQYF.

The chain employs TRBV11-2 and TRBJ1-1, with TRBD1 matching over 9 bases. CDR3 length equals 17 residues. Trimming at V came to 3 bases and at J to 6 bases, leaving 14 bases not matched to a gene. Germline V lookup: CDR1 SGHAT, CDR2 FQNNGV. The CDR3 spells CASSLQPGTGPLAEAFF. CDR3 coding DNA: TGTGCCAGCAGCTTGCAACCCGGGACAGGGCCTCTAGCTGAAGCTTTCTTT. The whole variable domain, remainder taken from reference TRBV11-2 and TRBJ1-1, is EAGVAQSPRYKIIEKRQSVAFWCNPISGHATLYWYQQILGQGPKLLIQFQNNGVVDDSQLPKDRFSAERLKGVDSTLKIQPAKLEDSAVYLCASSLQPGTGPLAEAFFGQGTRLTVV.

This clonotype was recorded a few times. This chain links TRBV7-2 with TRBJ2-7; 10 bases map to TRBD2. Trimming cost V 2 bases and J 6 bases; bases outside gene matches: 7. The CDR3 is 15 amino acids. Germline V gives CDR1 SGHTA, CDR2 FQGNSA. Here the CDR3 DNA reads TGTGCCAGCAGCTTAAGGCCTAGCGGGAGTCGCGAGCAGTACTTC. The encoded protein is CASSLRPSGSREQYF.

V is TRBV6-2 or TRBV6-3 and J is TRBJ1-1; unclear D gene. V was cut by 0 bases and J by 1 base, with 9 bases left in between. The CDR3 sequence is 15 residues long. The germline V gene encodes CDR1 MNHEY and CDR2 SVGEGT. CDR3 in amino acids: CASSYSIQWNTEAFF. The CDR3 bases are TGTGCCAGCAGTTACTCGATACAGTGGAACACTGAAGCTTTCTTT.

This clonotype showed up many times. The chain carries TRBV10-3 and TRBJ1-3; TRBD1 matches 8 bases. V gave up 4 bases and J gave up 1 base; unmatched junction bases: 15. Per the germline V gene, CDR1 is ENHRY and CDR2 is SYGVKD. The CDR3 length is 19 residues. CDR3 nucleotide sequence: TGTGCCATCAGTGCTCGAACTGGGGCAGGGGGCTCTTCTGGAAACACCATATATTTT. It encodes CAISARTGAGGSSGNTIYF.